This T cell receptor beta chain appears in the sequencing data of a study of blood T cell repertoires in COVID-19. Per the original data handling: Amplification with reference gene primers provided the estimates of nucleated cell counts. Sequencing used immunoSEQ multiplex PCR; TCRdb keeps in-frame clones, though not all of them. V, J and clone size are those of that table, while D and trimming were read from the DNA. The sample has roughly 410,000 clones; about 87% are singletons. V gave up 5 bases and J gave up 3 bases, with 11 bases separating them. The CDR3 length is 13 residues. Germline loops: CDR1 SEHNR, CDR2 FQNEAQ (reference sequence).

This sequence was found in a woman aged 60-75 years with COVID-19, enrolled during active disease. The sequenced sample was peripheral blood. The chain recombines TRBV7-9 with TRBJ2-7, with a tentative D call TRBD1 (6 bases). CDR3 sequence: CASSRTENYEQYF. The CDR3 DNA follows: TGTGCCAGCAGCCGGACAGAAAACTACGAGCAGTACTTC.